This entry concerns a single T cell receptor (beta chain). The target antigen is unknown. This entry comes from a study of Tregs in tolerant kidney transplant recipients. This CDR3 has 16 amino acids. Germline values: CDR1 SGHVS, CDR2 FNYEAQ. V shed 2 bases and J shed 1 base, with 11 bases lying between them. Recipients received nonmyeloablative bone marrow transplants from related graft donors, with transient mixed chimerism. Unstimulated Tregs (CD4+CD25+CD127-) and CD4+CD25- non-Tregs were sorted from PBMCs. Whole-study findings and limits: Few patients were studied, so findings need validation in larger groups. In tolerant patients, donor-specific Tregs outgrew total Tregs, suggesting antigen-driven expansion.

Repertoires were generated with immunoSEQ multiplex PCR, while TCRdb's copy carries only in-frame clones and drops some. The table lists about 81,000 clones, 75% to 95% of them singletons, with about 1.4% in the top ten. The chain links TRBV7-6 to TRBJ2-2, with D perhaps TRBD1 (7 bases). The specimen was CD4+ T cells from blood (PBMCs), collected 24 months after the transplant. This receptor was identified in a human patient who received a combined kidney and bone marrow transplant. Some T cells may be provided by the graft donor. CDR3 sequence reads: CASSLTRGENTGELFF. The CDR3 nucleotides read TGTGCCAGCAGCTTAACCAGGGGGGAGAACACCGGGGAGCTGTTTTTT. The whole variable domain, remainder taken from reference TRBV7-6 and TRBJ2-2, is GAGVSQSPRYKVTKRGQDVALRCDPISGHVSLYWYRQALGQGPEFLTYFNYEAQQDKSGLPNDRFSAERPEGSISTLTIQRTEQRDSAMYRCASSLTRGENTGELFFGEGSRLTVL.